These 4 T cell receptor beta chains originate from one sample sequenced in a study of human T cells and chemical hapten exposure. MiXCR, applied by TCRdb to the RACE reads, yields one record per CDR3 protein. The sample gives some 350,000 distinct CDR3 sequences, about 7% of which show up once; approximately 8.9% is in the top ten. The time point denotes: patch test 1, 2 weeks after DPC sensitization. Specified treatment: therapeutic diphenylcyclopropenone sensitization with weekly scalp DPC. The sample in question was whole blood, obtained in connection with sensitization to the hapten diphenylcyclopropenone (DPC). These receptors were taken from a woman between 18 and 30 years old with alopecia areata. Some clones in this sample may be carry-over from other donors' samples.

This clonotype was observed a handful of times. The chain is built from TRBV19 and TRBJ2-5, with D maybe TRBD2 (6 bases). V was trimmed by 0 bases and J by 10 bases, leaving 12 bases between them. The CDR3 spans 13 residues. Germline V gives CDR1 LNHDA, CDR2 SQIVND (reference sequence). In DNA, the CDR3 is TGTGCCAGTAGTATAGATCTAGCGAGGGGCCAGTACTTC. Encoded protein: CASSIDLARGQYF.

There are many counts of this clonotype. The chain couples TRBV4-3 to TRBJ2-2, with D possibly TRBD2 on 5 matching bases. The CDR3 sequence is 14 residues long. Germline V gene sequence: CDR1 LGHNA, CDR2 YSLEER. The V and J ends lost 1 base and 6 bases respectively, with 9 bases between them. CDR3 nucleotides: TGCGCCAGCAGCCAAGGAGGGCGCGCCGGGGAGCTGTTTTTT. Translating gives CASSQGGRAGELFF.

The rearrangement joins TRBV16 to TRBJ1-3, with D perhaps TRBD1 (5 bases). Trimming pared 2 bases from V and 0 bases from J, leaving 8 bases between. This CDR3 has 15 amino acids. Germline V gives CDR1 KGHSY, CDR2 FQNENV. For the CDR3, the DNA is TGTGCCAGCAGCCAACCAGGGATCTCTGGAAACACCATATATTTT. Protein sequence: CASSQPGISGNTIYF.

This clonotype was seen ten or more times. The CDR3 here is CASSRLDTQYF. In nucleotides, the CDR3 is TGTGCCAGCAGTCGCTTAGATACGCAGTATTTT. The chain has TRBV28 and TRBJ2-3; D remains ambiguous. This CDR3 spans 11 amino acids. The ends were cut back, 5 bases at V and 5 bases at J, with 5 bases in the middle. Germline assignment: CDR1 MDHEN and CDR2 SYDVKM.